This T cell receptor beta chain was profiled in a study of blood T cell repertoires in COVID-19. The CDR3 spans 15 residues. J lost 3 bases, V lost 4 bases, and 6 bases had no gene match. CDR1 is KGHSH, CDR2 LQKENI, per germline. Using immunoSEQ multiplex PCR, the repertoire was profiled, and TCRdb retains in-frame clones only, with some absent. The sample lists about 140,000 clones, under 90% seen once, with under 9.5% in the top ten. The chain couples TRBV18 to TRBJ2-5, with 9 bases lining up with TRBD2. This TCR was recovered from a woman over 75 in a cohort sampled during active or convalescent COVID-19. The sample comprised peripheral blood. The CDR3 nucleotides read TGTGCCAGCTCACTCACACGACTAGCGGAAGAGACCCAGTACTTC. Protein sequence: CASSLTRLAEETQYF. The variable domain in full, completed from reference TRBV18 and TRBJ2-5, reads NAGVMQNPRHLVRRRGQEARLRCSPMKGHSHVYWYRQLPEEGLKFMVYLQKENIIDESGMPKERFSAEFPKEGPSILRIQQVVRGDSAAYFCASSLTRLAEETQYFGPGTRLLVL.